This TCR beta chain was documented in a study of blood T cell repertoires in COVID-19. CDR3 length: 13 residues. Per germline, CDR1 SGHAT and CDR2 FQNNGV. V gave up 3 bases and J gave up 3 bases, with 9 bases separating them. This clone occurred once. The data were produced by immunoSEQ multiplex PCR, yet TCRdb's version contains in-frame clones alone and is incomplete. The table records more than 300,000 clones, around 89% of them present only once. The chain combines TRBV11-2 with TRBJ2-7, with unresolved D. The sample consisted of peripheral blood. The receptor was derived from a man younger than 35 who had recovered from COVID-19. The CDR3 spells CASSLEFGYEQYF. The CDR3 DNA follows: TGTGCCAGCAGCTTGGAGTTTGGCTACGAGCAGTACTTC.